This T cell receptor (beta chain) comes out of a study of cytomegalovirus exposure and HLA in healthy donors. Overall study results and limits: Later, an analysis showed that TCR beta chains associated with HLA were more clonally expanded than others that were equally common.

Losses at the gene ends were 4 bases for V and 3 bases for J; bases not matched to a gene: 4. The CDR3 runs to 15 residues. The germline V gene encodes CDR1 SNHLY and CDR2 FYNNEI. PCR amplification relied on 60 Vbeta primers (plus 13 Jbeta primers). Assay used: immunoSEQ multiplex PCR; TCRdb lists only in-frame clones, some missing. The sample yields more than 60,000 clones, approximately 69% seen once. Of note for this clone: No antigen is known for it.

V gene TRBV2 combines with J gene TRBJ2-1; 9 positions agree with TRBD1. Material: PBMCs. The sequence derives from a middle-aged man in good health and CMV-seropositive. The CDR3 nucleotides are TGTGCCAGCAGTGCGGACAGGGGACACTACAATGAGCAGTTCTTC. Translated, it gives CASSADRGHYNEQFF.